This T cell receptor (beta chain) was retrieved from a study of control samples from healthy donors and cancer patients. Using immunoSEQ multiplex PCR, the repertoire was profiled, and TCRdb retains in-frame clones only, with some absent. The data hold 150,000 to 200,000 clones, with around 90% observed a single time. The CDR3 runs 13 residues. The V gene's germline CDR1 is DFQATT and CDR2 SNEGSKA (reference sequence). Between the trimmed V and J ends, which lost 3 bases and 2 bases, there was a span of 10 bases. This sequence originates from a man aged 25-40 years in good health. This chain links TRBV20-1 with TRBJ2-5, with D possibly TRBD2 on 6 matching bases. The sample consisted of blood. CDR3: CSASPSAQETQYF. As DNA, the CDR3 is TGCAGTGCTAGTCCTAGCGCACAAGAGACCCAGTACTTC.